Below are 10 T cell receptor beta chains sequenced from a single sample in a study of T-cell memory formation after mild COVID-19 (TCRdb year 2021). Library construction relied on 5' RACE. The sequencer was an Illumina NovaSeq 6000. The public reads were reanalyzed by TCRdb: fastp trimming at Q25, MiXCR alignment, in-frame beta chains only. Rows matching on CDR3 protein sequence are summarized as one entry with the most common DNA and genes. This sample has tens of thousands of distinct CDR3 sequences in its table, and 9.3% of those were observed once. Jointly, the top ten make up about 11% of the sample. Specimen: PBMCs or a T cell subset sorted from them (not recorded which). These receptors were taken from an adult woman who had mild COVID-19 (a few samples of this study predate the infection). The sample titles of this study are shuffled in the database, so cell type and time point are left out; the donor was told from shared clones.

The gene calls are TRBV19 and TRBJ1-5, with no clear D. Germline V gene lookup returns CDR1 LNHDA and CDR2 SQIVND (reference sequence). The V gene lost 5 bases and the J gene lost 1 base, with 12 bases spanning the gap. The CDR3 consists of 15 residues. The CDR3 region is CASSVSGISNQPQHF. CDR3 coding DNA: TGTGCCAGTAGTGTTTCGGGGATAAGCAATCAGCCCCAGCATTTT.

In this sample, this clonotype turned up a few times. The gene calls are TRBV20-1 and TRBJ2-5; 13 positions agree with TRBD2. With 1 base clipped from V and 5 bases from J, the junction kept 10 bases outside the gene matches. CDR1 is DFQATT, CDR2 SNEGSKA, per germline (reference sequence). The CDR3 length is 17 residues. This CDR3 is CSARAGEGLAGRETQYF. The CDR3 nucleotides are TGCAGTGCTAGAGCAGGGGAGGGACTAGCGGGAAGGGAGACCCAGTACTTC.

This clonotype has more than one count but fewer than ten. The V call is TRBV12-3 or TRBV12-4, the J call TRBJ1-1, with 9 bases matching TRBD1. The CDR3 has 15 amino acids. J was trimmed by 6 bases and V by 3 bases; bases with no gene match: 8. The CDR3 sequence: CASSFRTGVQSEAFF. CDR3 nucleotide sequence: TGTGCCAGCAGTTTTCGGACAGGGGTACAGTCTGAAGCTTTCTTT.

The chain uses TRBV7-8 and TRBJ1-6; possibly TRBD1 for D (6 bases). The V and J ends lost 5 bases and 0 bases respectively, with 17 bases between them. Germline V gives CDR1 SGHVS, CDR2 FQNEAQ. This CDR3 is built from 18 residues. CDR3 amino acids: CASSQRGHTNSYNSPLHF. The CDR3 nucleotides are TGTGCCAGCAGCCAAAGGGGACATACGAACTCCTATAATTCACCCCTCCACTTT.

This clonotype came up many times. V and J are TRBV6-5 and TRBJ1-1; 8 nucleotides match TRBD1. V lost 5 bases, J lost 3 bases, and 8 bases stayed unmatched. The CDR3 runs to 15 residues. Germline CDR1 MNHEY, CDR2 SVGAGI. This CDR3 is CASSARQGRYTEAFF. The CDR3 coding sequence is TGTGCCAGCAGTGCCCGACAGGGGCGGTACACTGAAGCTTTCTTT.

The CDR3: CASSISGEDTQYF. Written as DNA, the CDR3 is TGTGCCAGCAGTATAAGCGGGGAGGATACGCAGTATTTT. The genes are TRBV7-3 and TRBJ2-3; TRBD2 agrees at 7 bases. The germline CDR1 and CDR2 sequences are SGHTA and FQGTGA. This CDR3 is 13 amino acids long. The ends lost 6 bases at V and 6 bases at J; junction bases unmatched: 6.

This clonotype was observed at least ten times. For the CDR3, the DNA is TGTGCCAGCAGCCAGCGGGGGGAACCACGTGAGACCCAGTACTTC. Residues: CASSQRGEPRETQYF. This chain connects TRBV6-2 or TRBV6-3 to TRBJ2-5; 9 bases match TRBD2. The germline gives CDR1 MNHEY, CDR2 SVGEGT. This CDR3 spans 15 amino acids. The trim removed 6 bases at V and 5 bases at J, leaving 10 bases unmatched.

This clonotype was observed a few times. The rearrangement uses TRBV2 and TRBJ1-2; D is ambiguous. The V end lost 8 bases, the J end lost 0 bases, and 10 bases lay between the germline ends. The CDR3 has 13 residues. Germline CDR1 is SNHLY and CDR2 is FYNNEI. The CDR3 nucleotides are TGTGCCAGCTATTCTCTAGCTAACTATGGCTACACCTTC. It encodes CASYSLANYGYTF. The full variable domain, its missing parts supplied by reference TRBV2 and TRBJ1-2, is EPEVTQTPSHQVTQMGQEVILRCVPISNHLYFYWYRQILGQKVEFLVSFYNNEISEKSEIFDDQFSVERPDGSNFTLKIRSTKLEDSAMYFCASYSLANYGYTFGSGTRLTVV.

This clonotype was observed at least ten times. This chain connects TRBV20-1 to TRBJ2-1; 11 bases align to TRBD2. The CDR3 length is 20 residues. The trim removed 0 bases at V and 0 bases at J, leaving 13 bases unmatched. Germline-derived CDR1 and CDR2 are DFQATT and SNEGSKA (reference sequence). The chain's CDR3 is CSARDASGRTQSFSYNEQFF. The CDR3 DNA sequence: TGCAGTGCTAGAGACGCTAGCGGGAGGACCCAGAGCTTCTCCTACAATGAGCAGTTCTTC.

This clonotype was detected only a few times. The V call is TRBV18, the J call TRBJ1-2; TRBD1 is a possible D gene (5 bases). This CDR3 comprises 15 residues. The germline CDR1 and CDR2 sequences are KGHSH and LQKENI. V was clipped by 3 bases and J by 3 bases, with 14 bases between them. The CDR3 nucleotides are TGTGCCAGCTCACCTCCGGGACGGATGTACTATGGCTACACCTTC. This translates into CASSPPGRMYYGYTF.